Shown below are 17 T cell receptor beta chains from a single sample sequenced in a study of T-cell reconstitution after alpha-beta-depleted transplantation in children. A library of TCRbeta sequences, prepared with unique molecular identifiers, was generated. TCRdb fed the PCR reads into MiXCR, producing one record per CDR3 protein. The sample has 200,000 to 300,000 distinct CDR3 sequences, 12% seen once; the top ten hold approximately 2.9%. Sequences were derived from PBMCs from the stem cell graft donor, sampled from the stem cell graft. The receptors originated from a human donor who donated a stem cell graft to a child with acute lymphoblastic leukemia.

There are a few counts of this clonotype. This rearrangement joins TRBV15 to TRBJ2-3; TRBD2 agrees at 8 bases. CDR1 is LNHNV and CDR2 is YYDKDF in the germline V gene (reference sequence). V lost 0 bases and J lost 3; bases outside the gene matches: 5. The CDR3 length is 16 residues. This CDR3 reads CATSRDLLAETDTQYF. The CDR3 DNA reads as TGTGCCACCAGCAGAGATCTACTAGCGGAGACAGATACGCAGTATTTT.

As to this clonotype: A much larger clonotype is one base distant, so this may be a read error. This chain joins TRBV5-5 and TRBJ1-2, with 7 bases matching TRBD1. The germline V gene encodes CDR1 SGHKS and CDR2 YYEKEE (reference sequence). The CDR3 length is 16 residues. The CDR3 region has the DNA TGTGCCAGCAGCCCGTCAGGGGGTGCCCTTAACTATGGCGACACCTTC. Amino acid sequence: CASSPSGGALNYGDTF.

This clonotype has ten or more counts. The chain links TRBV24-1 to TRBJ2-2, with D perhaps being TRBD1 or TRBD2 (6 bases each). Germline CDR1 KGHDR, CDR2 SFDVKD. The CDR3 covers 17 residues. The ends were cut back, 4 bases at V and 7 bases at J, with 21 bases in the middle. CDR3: CATSEPGGTIRGGELFF. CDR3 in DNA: TGTGCCACCAGTGAGCCCGGCGGGACAATTCGAGGCGGGGAGCTGTTTTTT.

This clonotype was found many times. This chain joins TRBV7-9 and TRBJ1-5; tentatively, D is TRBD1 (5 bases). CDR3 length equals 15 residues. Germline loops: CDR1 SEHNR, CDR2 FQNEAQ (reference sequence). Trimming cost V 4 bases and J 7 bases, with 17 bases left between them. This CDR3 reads CASSSDRELLQPQHF. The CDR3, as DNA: TGTGCCAGCAGCTCCGACAGAGAACTCCTACAGCCCCAGCATTTT.

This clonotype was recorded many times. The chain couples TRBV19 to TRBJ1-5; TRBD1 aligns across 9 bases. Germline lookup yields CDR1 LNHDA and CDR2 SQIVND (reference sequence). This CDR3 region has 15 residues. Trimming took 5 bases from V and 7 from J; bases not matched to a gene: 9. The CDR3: CASSLGTGRRQPQHF. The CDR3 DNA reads TGTGCCAGTAGTCTCGGGACAGGGAGAAGGCAGCCCCAGCATTTT.

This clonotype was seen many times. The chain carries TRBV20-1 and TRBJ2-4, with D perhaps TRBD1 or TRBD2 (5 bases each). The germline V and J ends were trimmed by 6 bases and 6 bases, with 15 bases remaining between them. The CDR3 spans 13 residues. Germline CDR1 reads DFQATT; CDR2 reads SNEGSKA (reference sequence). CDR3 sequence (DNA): TGCAGTGCCGATCGACAGAGGGGAAACATTCAGTACTTC. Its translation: CSADRQRGNIQYF.

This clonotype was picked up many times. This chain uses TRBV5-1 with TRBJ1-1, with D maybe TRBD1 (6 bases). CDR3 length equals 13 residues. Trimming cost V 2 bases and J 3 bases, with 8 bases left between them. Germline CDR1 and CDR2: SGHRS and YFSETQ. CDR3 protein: CASSFNRDTEAFF. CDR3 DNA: TGCGCCAGCAGCTTCAACAGGGACACTGAAGCTTTCTTT.

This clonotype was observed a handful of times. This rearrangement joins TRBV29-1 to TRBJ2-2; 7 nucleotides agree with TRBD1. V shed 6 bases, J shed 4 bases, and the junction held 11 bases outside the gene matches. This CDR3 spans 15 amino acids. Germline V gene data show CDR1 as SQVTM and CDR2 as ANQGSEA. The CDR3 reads CSVLGDSKGTGELFF. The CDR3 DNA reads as TGCAGCGTCCTAGGGGACAGCAAGGGCACCGGGGAGCTGTTTTTT.

CDR3 DNA: TGCGCCAGCAGCTTGGGCCCCCCCGCCGGGACAGCACCCTACGAGCAGTACTTC. It specifies CASSLGPPAGTAPYEQYF. The chain joins TRBV5-1 to TRBJ2-7, with TRBD1 matching over 7 bases. This CDR3 is built from 18 residues. The germline gives CDR1 SGHRS, CDR2 YFSETQ. V lost 0 bases, J lost 2 bases, and 14 bases stayed unmatched.

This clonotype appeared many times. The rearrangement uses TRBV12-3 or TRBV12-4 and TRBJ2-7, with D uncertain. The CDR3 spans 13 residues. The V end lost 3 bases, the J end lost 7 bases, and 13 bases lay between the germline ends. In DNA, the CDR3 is TGTGCCAGCAGTTTTTTCGGGTTCGGGGAGCAGTACTTC. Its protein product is CASSFFGFGEQYF.

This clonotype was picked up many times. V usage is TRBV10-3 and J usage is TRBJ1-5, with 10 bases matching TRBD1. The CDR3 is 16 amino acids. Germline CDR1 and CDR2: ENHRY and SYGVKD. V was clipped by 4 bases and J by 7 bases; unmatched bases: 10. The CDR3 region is CAISAQGTGARQPQHF. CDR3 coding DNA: TGTGCCATCAGTGCCCAGGGGACAGGGGCGCGACAGCCCCAGCATTTT.

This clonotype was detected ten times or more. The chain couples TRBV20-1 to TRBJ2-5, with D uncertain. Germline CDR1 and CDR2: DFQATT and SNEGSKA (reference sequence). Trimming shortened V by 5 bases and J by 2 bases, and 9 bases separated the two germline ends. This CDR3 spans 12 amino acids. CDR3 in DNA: TGCAGTGCTTTGGGTCGACAAGAGACCCAGTACTTC. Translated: CSALGRQETQYF.

CDR3 coding DNA: TGTGCCAGCAGGTATCCGGGACAGGGGGACGAGCAGTACTTC. Amino acids: CASRYPGQGDEQYF. This chain uses TRBV7-2 with TRBJ2-7; 11 bases agree with TRBD1. CDR1 SGHTA and CDR2 FQGNSA come from the germline V gene. The V gene end was trimmed by 6 bases and the J gene end by 5 bases; junction bases not matched to a gene: 6. The CDR3 extends over 14 amino acids.

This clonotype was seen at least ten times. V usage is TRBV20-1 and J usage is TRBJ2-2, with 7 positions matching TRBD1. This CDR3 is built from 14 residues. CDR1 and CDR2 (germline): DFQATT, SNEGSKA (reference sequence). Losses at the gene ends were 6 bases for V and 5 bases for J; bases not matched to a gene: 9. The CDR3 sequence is CSAEFRTGTGELFF. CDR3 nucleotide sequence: TGCAGTGCCGAGTTCCGGACAGGTACCGGGGAGCTGTTTTTT.

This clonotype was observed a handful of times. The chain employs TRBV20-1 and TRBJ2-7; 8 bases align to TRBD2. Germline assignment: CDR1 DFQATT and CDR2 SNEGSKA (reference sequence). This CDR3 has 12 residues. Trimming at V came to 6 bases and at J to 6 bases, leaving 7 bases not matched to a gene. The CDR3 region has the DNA TGCAGTGCCCAGCGGGAGAATGGCGAGCAGTACTTC. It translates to CSAQRENGEQYF.

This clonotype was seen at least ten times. The chain's CDR3 is CASSAAVNEKLFF. The CDR3 coding sequence is TGCGCCAGCAGCGCGGCGGTGAATGAAAAACTGTTTTTT. V is TRBV5-1 and J is TRBJ1-4; D is ambiguous. Germline CDR1 and CDR2: SGHRS and YFSETQ. V lost 4 bases and J lost 5, with 9 bases in between. The CDR3 length is 13 residues.

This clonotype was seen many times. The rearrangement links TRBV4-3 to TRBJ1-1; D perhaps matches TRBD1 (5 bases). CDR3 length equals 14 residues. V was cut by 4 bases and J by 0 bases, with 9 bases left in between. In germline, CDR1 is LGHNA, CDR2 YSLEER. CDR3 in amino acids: CASSLGHLNTEAFF. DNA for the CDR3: TGCGCCAGCAGCCTTGGACATTTGAACACTGAAGCTTTCTTT.